The clone carrying this T cell receptor beta chain came up a few times. Antigen specificity is unknown. These data originate in a study of cytomegalovirus exposure and HLA in healthy donors. Germline lookup yields CDR1 SGDLS and CDR2 YYNGEE. The junction had 8 bases not matched to a gene; V was cut back by 3 bases and J by 5 bases. This CDR3 spans 15 amino acids. Whole-study results and caveats: A missense DCLRE1C variant was associated with V- and J-gene trimming of TCR beta chains in a later analysis, and an independent cohort replicated the association. Looking again later, the authors saw that most CMV-associated TCR beta chains seemed HLA-restricted. Later analysis indicated greater clonal expansion among HLA-associated TCR beta chains than among equally common other chains. When a later analysis was performed, an Asian-associated ancestry cluster reportedly had fewer N-insertions than the roughly 630-donor mean.

Primers for the PCR totalled 60 Vbeta and 13 Jbeta. Generated by immunoSEQ multiplex PCR, the TCRdb table keeps only in-frame clones and is missing some. The sample records about 120,000 clones, approximately 76% being singletons. The chain uses TRBV9 and TRBJ2-3; 8 bases are a match to TRBD2. This TCR was sampled from a man aged 60 to 69 in good health and CMV-seropositive. The sequenced sample was PBMCs. CDR3 nucleotides: TGTGCCAGCAGCGAGCCGGGGGGGGTTATAGATACGCAGTATTTT. Translating it yields CASSEPGGVIDTQYF.